This entry lists 9 T cell receptor beta chains sequenced from one sample in a study of T-cell memory formation after mild COVID-19. MiXCR, applied by TCRdb to the 5' RACE reads, yields one record per CDR3 protein. The data show under 350,000 distinct CDR3 sequences, 15% to 20% seen once. The sample consisted of PBMCs or a T cell subset sorted from them (not recorded which). The receptors originated from a man aged 18 to 29 who had mild COVID-19 (a few samples of this study predate the infection). Cell type and time point are not known.

The chain couples TRBV11-2 to TRBJ2-3; 9 nucleotides align to TRBD2. The CDR3 runs to 15 residues. With V trimmed by 5 bases and J by 2 bases, 5 bases remained unmatched. CDR1 is SGHAT and CDR2 is FQNNGV in the germline V gene. CDR3 in amino acids: CASSLSGGLTDTQYF. Written as DNA, the CDR3 is TGTGCCAGCAGCCTTAGCGGGGGCCTCACAGATACGCAGTATTTT.

This clonotype was seen at least ten times. The rearrangement uses TRBV7-9 and TRBJ1-1; D uncertain. CDR1 is SEHNR and CDR2 is FQNEAQ in the germline V gene (reference sequence). Trimming left V 5 bases short and J 5 bases short, with 12 bases between. This CDR3 has 13 residues. The DNA for the CDR3 is TGTGCCAGCAGCCGCAGATTGGATACTGAAGCTTTCTTT. This sequence encodes CASSRRLDTEAFF.

The chain combines TRBV5-1 with TRBJ1-6, with D possibly TRBD1 on 5 matching bases. CDR1 is SGHRS and CDR2 is YFSETQ in the germline V gene. Trimming stripped 1 base from V and 5 bases from J, with 7 bases between. The CDR3 is 14 residues long. The CDR3, as DNA: TGCGCCAGCAGCTTGAAAGGGGATAATTCACCCCTCCACTTT. It is translated as CASSLKGDNSPLHF.

This clonotype came up a few times. CDR3 nucleotides: TGTGCCAGCAGCCCAATCGTGGGGGGGCCGGGGACCGGGGAGCTGTTTTTT. This encodes CASSPIVGGPGTGELFF. The chain recombines TRBV11-2 with TRBJ2-2; TRBD2 is a possible D gene (7 bases). Germline V gene sequence: CDR1 SGHAT, CDR2 FQNNGV. CDR3 length equals 17 residues. The ends were cut back, 5 bases at V and 5 bases at J, with 21 bases in the middle.

This clonotype was detected a few times. The rearrangement joins TRBV7-9 to TRBJ1-1; TRBD1 might be the D (6 bases). Trimming shortened V by 1 base and J by 1 base, and 19 bases separated the two germline ends. The CDR3 contains 18 residues. In germline, CDR1 is SEHNR, CDR2 FQNEAQ (reference sequence). In DNA, the CDR3 is TGTGCCAGCAGCTTAGTAGCCCATTCCAGGACAGCGAACACTGAAGCTTTCTTT. It specifies CASSLVAHSRTANTEAFF.

The chain carries TRBV6-5 and TRBJ1-6; TRBD1 agrees at 10 bases. Germline V gives CDR1 MNHEY, CDR2 SVGAGI. V shed 6 bases, J shed 7 bases, and the junction held 9 bases outside the gene matches. This CDR3 has 16 amino acids. The CDR3, as DNA: TGTGCCAGCAGGTACCGGGGACAGGGGAAAAATTCACCCCTCCACTTT. This encodes CASRYRGQGKNSPLHF.

This clonotype was picked up many times. The chain carries TRBV6-6 and TRBJ1-1, with D possibly matching TRBD1 (6 bases). Looked up from germline, CDR1 is MNHNY and CDR2 is SVGAGI (reference sequence). Trimming stripped 2 bases from V and 4 bases from J, with 14 bases between. This CDR3 is 15 amino acids long. The CDR3 loop reads CASSYQPGAATEAFF. CDR3 sequence (DNA): TGTGCCAGCAGTTACCAGCCAGGGGCGGCCACTGAAGCTTTCTTT.

The V gene is TRBV6-2 or TRBV6-3, the J gene TRBJ2-7; 7 bases are a match to TRBD1. Germline values: CDR1 MNHEY, CDR2 SVGEGT. CDR3 size: 12 residues. The trim removed 7 bases at V and 6 bases at J, leaving 6 bases unmatched. CDR3 region: CASKRTGGEQYV. The CDR3 nucleotides read TGTGCCAGCAAGAGGACAGGAGGCGAGCAGTACGTC.

This clonotype occurred a few times. The V gene is TRBV7-3, the J gene TRBJ2-1; 7 bases agree with TRBD2. The CDR3 has 16 amino acids. Trimming cost V 5 bases and J 3 bases; bases outside gene matches: 10. CDR1 is SGHTA and CDR2 is FQGTGA in the germline V gene. This CDR3 reads CASSKTISGVYNEQFF. CDR3 nucleotide sequence: TGTGCCAGCAGCAAGACGATCAGCGGGGTCTACAATGAGCAGTTCTTC.